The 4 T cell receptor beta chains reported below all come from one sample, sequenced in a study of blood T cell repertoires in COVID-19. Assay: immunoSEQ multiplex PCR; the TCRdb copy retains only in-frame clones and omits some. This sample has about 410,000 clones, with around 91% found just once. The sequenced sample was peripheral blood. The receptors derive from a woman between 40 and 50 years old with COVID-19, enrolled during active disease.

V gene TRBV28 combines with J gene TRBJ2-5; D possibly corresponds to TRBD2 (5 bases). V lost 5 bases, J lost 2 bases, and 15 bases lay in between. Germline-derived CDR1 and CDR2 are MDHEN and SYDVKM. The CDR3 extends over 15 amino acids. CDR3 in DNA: TGTGCCAGCAGTCTCGAACACCGGGGACAAGAGACCCAGTACTTC. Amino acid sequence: CASSLEHRGQETQYF.

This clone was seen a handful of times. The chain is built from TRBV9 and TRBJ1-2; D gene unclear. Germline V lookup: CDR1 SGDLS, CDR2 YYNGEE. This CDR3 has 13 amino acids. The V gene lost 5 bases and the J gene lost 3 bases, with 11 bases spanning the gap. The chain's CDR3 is CASRARGDYGYTF. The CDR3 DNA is TGTGCCAGCAGAGCGCGGGGTGACTATGGCTACACCTTC.

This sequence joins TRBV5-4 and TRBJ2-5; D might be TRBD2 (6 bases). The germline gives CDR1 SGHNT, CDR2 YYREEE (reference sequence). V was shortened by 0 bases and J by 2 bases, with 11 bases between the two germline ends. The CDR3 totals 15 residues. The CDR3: CASSLVSSEQETQYF. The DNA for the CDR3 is TGTGCCAGCAGCTTGGTGTCTAGCGAACAAGAGACCCAGTACTTC. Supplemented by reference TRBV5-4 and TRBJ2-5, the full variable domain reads ETGVTQSPTHLIKTRGQQVTLRCSSQSGHNTVSWYQQALGQGPQFIFQYYREEENGRGNFPPRFSGLQFPNYSSELNVNALELDDSALYLCASSLVSSEQETQYFGPGTRLLVL.

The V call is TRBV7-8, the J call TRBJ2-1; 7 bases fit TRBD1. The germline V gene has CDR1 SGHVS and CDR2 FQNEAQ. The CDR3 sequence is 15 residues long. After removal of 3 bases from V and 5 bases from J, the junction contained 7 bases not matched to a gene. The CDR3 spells CASSLTGLYNNEQFF. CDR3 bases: TGTGCCAGCAGCTTGACAGGGTTATATAACAATGAGCAGTTCTTC.